What follows are 30 T cell receptor beta chains derived from one specimen sequenced in a study of T cell clonality in common variable immunodeficiency. This table comes from immunoSEQ multiplex PCR, and its TCRdb copy is limited to in-frame clones, with some not included. This sample includes about 34,000 clones with no singletons; its ten biggest clones take up under 3%. The sample consisted of peripheral blood mononuclear cells. These TCRs come from a person between 18 and 70 years old in good health.

In this sample, this clone turned up many times. The read stops 3 residues short of the end of the CDR3; the missing end is completed from the germline J gene. V and J are TRBV19 and TRBJ1-3; unclear D gene. V lost 5 bases, J lost 0 bases, and 11 bases lay in between. Looked up from germline, CDR1 is LNHDA and CDR2 is SQIVND (reference sequence). The length of the CDR3 is 15 residues. CDR3 in amino acids: CASSVDSFSGNTIYF. The CDR3 bases that were read are TGTGCCAGTAGTGTGGACTCCTTCTCTGGAAACACC.

This clone appeared many times. The read ends 3 residues shy of where the CDR3 ends; the end is completed using the germline J gene. This sequence joins TRBV12-3 or TRBV12-4 and TRBJ1-5; the D is unclear. The CDR3 covers 13 residues. V lost 7 bases to trimming and J lost 6 bases, with 13 bases between them. This CDR3 reads CASTPLAGQPQHF. CDR3 DNA, as far as it was read: TGTGCCAGCACCCCTCTAGCCGGTCAGCCC.

This clone was found many times. The read stops 3 residues short of the end of the CDR3; the missing end is completed from the germline J gene. The chain uses TRBV19 and TRBJ1-5; no clear D gene. The CDR3 contains 14 residues. Trimming removed 7 bases from V and 4 bases from J, with 14 bases in between. The germline CDR1 and CDR2 sequences are LNHDA and SQIVND (reference sequence). CDR3 bases read: TGTGCCAGTAATTATGGCAGGTTGAATCAGCCC. It is translated as CASNYGRLNQP. The whole CDR3 region reads CASNYGRLNQPQHF.

This clone was counted ten times or more. Read coverage stops 3 residues before the CDR3 terminus; the germline J gene supplies the remainder. V gene TRBV5-1 combines with J gene TRBJ2-6; TRBD1 matches at 10 bases. The CDR3 length is 17 residues. Germline CDR1 and CDR2: SGHRS and YFSETQ. J gave up 0 bases and V 4 bases, and 4 bases lay outside the gene matches. CDR3 DNA (partial): TGCGCCAGCAGCGCCGGGACAGGGGTCTCTGGGGCCAACGTC. Translating it yields CASSAGTGVSGANV. In full, the CDR3 reads CASSAGTGVSGANVLTF.

This clone was observed many times. The DNA ends 3 residues before the CDR3 does, and the rest of the CDR3 is filled in from the germline J gene. This rearrangement joins TRBV12-3 or TRBV12-4 to TRBJ1-4, with D possibly TRBD1 on 6 matching bases. The V end lost 6 bases, the J end lost 8 bases, and 19 bases lay between the germline ends. This CDR3 is 15 amino acids long. The CDR3 sequence is CASSPQAGAGEKLFF. The sequenced part of the CDR3 DNA is TGTGCCAGCAGCCCCCAGGCGGGGGCTGGAGAAAAA.

This clone was seen ten or more times. The sequence runs out 3 residues before the end of the CDR3; the remainder is reconstructed from the germline J gene. The rearrangement links TRBV5-1 to TRBJ2-2; possible D gene TRBD1, 6 bases. The CDR3 loop spans 16 amino acids. Germline CDR1 is SGHRS and CDR2 is YFSETQ. Deletions cut 0 bases from V and 0 bases from J, with 9 bases between. CDR3 residues: CASSLDGTPNTGELFF. The DNA read from the CDR3 is TGCGCCAGCAGCTTGGACGGGACACCGAACACCGGGGAG.

The sample holds many counts of this clone. The DNA ends 3 residues before the CDR3 does, and the rest of the CDR3 is filled in from the germline J gene. The chain links TRBV19 to TRBJ1-1, with TRBD1 as a possible D gene (5 bases). Germline CDR1 and CDR2: LNHDA and SQIVND (reference sequence). This CDR3 contains 12 residues. Trimming cost V 10 bases and J 0 bases, with 9 bases left between them. The sequenced part of the CDR3 DNA is TGTGCCACAATAGGGGTGAACACTGAA. Protein sequence: CATIGVNTE. The CDR3 reads in full as CATIGVNTEAFF.

Ten or more counts support this clone. The DNA ends 3 residues before the CDR3 does, and the rest of the CDR3 is filled in from the germline J gene. This chain uses TRBV19 with TRBJ1-4; TRBD1 aligns across 10 bases. The CDR3 spans 15 residues. CDR1 is LNHDA and CDR2 is SQIVND in the germline V gene (reference sequence). V lost 5 bases, J lost 8 bases, and 8 bases stayed unmatched. The CDR3 region is CASSGPDRGSEKLFF. The covered CDR3 bases are TGTGCCAGTAGTGGACCGGACAGGGGGAGCGAAAAA.

This clone came up many times. The read is 3 residues too short to cover the CDR3 end, so that end is filled in from the germline J gene. The chain is built from TRBV20-1 and TRBJ1-5, with 7 bases fitting TRBD1. Per the germline V gene, CDR1 is DFQATT and CDR2 is SNEGSKA (reference sequence). V shed 2 bases and J 2 bases; nucleotides not matched to a gene: 3. The CDR3 totals 14 residues. This CDR3 reads CSARPTGGNQPQHF. The DNA read from the CDR3 is TGCAGTGCTAGACCCACAGGGGGCAATCAGCCC.

Turning to this clone: The CDR3 end falls 3 residues outside the read, so it is completed with the germline J gene. The V and J genes are TRBV19 and TRBJ1-2; a possible D gene is TRBD1 (5 bases). There are 15 residues in the CDR3. The V gene's germline CDR1 is LNHDA and CDR2 SQIVND (reference sequence). This CDR3 reads CASTHGTGAMDDYTF. Partial CDR3 DNA: TGTGCCAGTACCCACGGGACTGGAGCTATGGATGAC.

There are many counts of this clone. The CDR3 extends 3 residues past the end of the read, so its final part is completed from the germline J gene. The chain recombines TRBV5-1 with TRBJ1-5, with 7 bases that match TRBD1. Germline trimming cut 4 bases from V and 6 bases from J; bases unmatched to any gene: 7. The V gene's germline CDR1 is SGHRS and CDR2 YFSETQ. The CDR3 extends over 14 amino acids. CDR3 loop: CASSPGTVGQPQHF. CDR3 bases read: TGCGCCAGCAGCCCCGGGACAGTTGGTCAGCCC.

At least ten counts were recorded for this clone. Sequencing ends 3 residues short of the CDR3 end; the germline J gene provides the rest. This chain connects TRBV19 to TRBJ2-1, with TRBD2 matching 9 bases. The CDR3 spans 15 residues. J was trimmed by 7 bases and V by 5 bases; bases with no gene match: 9. Germline CDR1 and CDR2: LNHDA and SQIVND (reference sequence). The CDR3 bases that were read are TGTGCCAGTAGTGCGAATAGCGGGAGCTGGAATGAG. Encoded protein: CASSANSGSWNE. Given in full, the CDR3 is CASSANSGSWNEQFF.

This clone was seen repeatedly, ten times or more. From the germline J gene comes the end of the CDR3, since the read stops 3 residues before it. Other nucleotide sequences from this sample produce the same CDR3. The chain employs TRBV5-4 and TRBJ2-7; 7 nucleotides line up with TRBD2. The V gene's germline CDR1 is SGHNT and CDR2 YYREEE (reference sequence). This CDR3 is 16 amino acids long. V shed 2 bases, J shed 3 bases, and the junction held 11 bases outside the gene matches. CDR3 DNA (partial): TGTGCCAGCAGCTTTGGGGTAGGACTAGAACTCTACGAG. It translates to CASSFGVGLELYE. The CDR3 as a whole reads CASSFGVGLELYEQYF. The full variable domain, its missing parts supplied by reference TRBV5-4 and TRBJ2-7, is ETGVTQSPTHLIKTRGQQVTLRCSSQSGHNTVSWYQQALGQGPQFIFQYYREEENGRGNFPPRFSGLQFPNYSSELNVNALELDDSALYLCASSFGVGLELYEQYFGPGTRLTVT.

At least ten counts were recorded for this clone. With the read ending 3 residues before the CDR3 end, the germline J gene is used to fill in that end. The chain links TRBV5-1 to TRBJ1-4; TRBD1 aligns across 7 bases. The CDR3 runs to 16 residues. J was trimmed by 0 bases and V by 4 bases; bases with no gene match: 6. Per germline, CDR1 SGHRS and CDR2 YFSETQ. The part of the CDR3 DNA that was read is TGCGCCAGCAGCCCGGGACAGAGTACAACTAATGAAAAA. Encoded protein: CASSPGQSTTNEK. The complete CDR3 sequence is CASSPGQSTTNEKLFF.

This clone appeared a few times. The CDR3 is cut off 3 residues early in the read; its end comes from the germline J gene. V gene TRBV18 combines with J gene TRBJ1-2, with D possibly TRBD1 on 6 matching bases. CDR3 length equals 13 residues. From germline, CDR1 is KGHSH and CDR2 LQKENI. The covered CDR3 bases are TGTGCCAGCTCACCCAGGGGCCCCTACGAC. Protein: CASSPRGPYD. The entire CDR3 protein is CASSPRGPYDYTF.

This clone was seen repeatedly, ten times or more. The DNA ends 3 residues before the CDR3 does, and the rest of the CDR3 is filled in from the germline J gene. The genes are TRBV28 and TRBJ2-3; D is possibly TRBD1 or TRBD2 (6 bases each). This CDR3 is 15 amino acids long. The germline gives CDR1 MDHEN, CDR2 SYDVKM. The V end was cut by 7 bases, the J end by 3 bases, with 17 bases between. The CDR3 spells CASKPRGRWTDTQYF. The covered CDR3 bases are TGTGCCAGCAAACCTAGGGGGAGGTGGACAGATACG.

This clone has ten or more counts. The read halts 3 residues ahead of the CDR3 end, with the missing end drawn from the germline J gene. The chain uses TRBV3-1 (or the pseudogene TRBV3-2) and TRBJ1-3; D possibly corresponds to TRBD1 (6 bases). The CDR3 has 16 amino acids. V lost 4 bases, J lost 0 bases, and 13 bases lay in between. From germline, CDR1 is LGHDT and CDR2 YNNKEL (reference sequence). The CDR3 region is CASSRVGQRSGNTIYF. CDR3 DNA, as far as it was read: TGTGCCAGCAGCCGGGTCGGACAGCGCTCTGGAAACACC.

The sample holds many counts of this clone. The read ends 3 residues before the CDR3 terminus; that terminus is restored from the germline J gene. The chain uses TRBV18 and TRBJ1-1; D ambiguous. CDR1 and CDR2 (germline): KGHSH, LQKENI. Trimming cost V 7 bases and J 2 bases, with 11 bases left between them. The CDR3 is made up of 13 amino acids. The sequenced CDR3 bases are TGTGCCAGCTTGGCAGACTTAAACACTGAA. Residues: CASLADLNTE. Given in full, the CDR3 is CASLADLNTEAFF.

This clone was found a few times. With only one base between it and a far larger clone, this is likely a read error. The CDR3 is cut off 3 residues early in the read; its end comes from the germline J gene. Other DNA variants within this sample encode the same CDR3. The rearrangement links TRBV19 to TRBJ2-1; TRBD2 matches 7 bases. Germline CDR1 is LNHDA and CDR2 is SQIVND (reference sequence). This CDR3 has 14 amino acids. Trimming took 2 bases from V and 7 from J; bases not matched to a gene: 5. CDR3 loop: CASSITSGKNEQFF. The covered CDR3 bases are TGTGCCAGTAGTATAACGAGCGGGAAAAATGAG.

This clone was detected ten times or more. The CDR3 extends 3 residues past the end of the read, so its final part is completed from the germline J gene. The V gene is TRBV24-1, the J gene TRBJ2-1; possible D gene TRBD1, 6 bases. This CDR3 has 11 residues. Trimming pared 9 bases from V and 6 bases from J, leaving 8 bases between. Germline V gene data show CDR1 as KGHDR and CDR2 as SFDVKD. Here the CDR3 reads CATRDTNEQFF. The sequenced part of the CDR3 DNA is TGTGCCACCCGGGACACCAATGAG.

The sample holds many counts of this clone. The read gets to within 3 residues of the CDR3 end, and the germline J gene fills in the rest. The V call is TRBV19, the J call TRBJ2-3, with TRBD2 as a possible D gene (5 bases). The germline V and J ends were trimmed by 7 bases and 5 bases, with 13 bases remaining between them. The CDR3 has 13 residues. Germline V CDR1 and CDR2: LNHDA, SQIVND (reference sequence). The covered CDR3 bases are TGTGCCAGTACCTCATATCGGGGAGATACG. Its translation: CASTSYRGDT. The entire CDR3 reads CASTSYRGDTQYF.

This clone was observed a few times. Read data end 3 residues before the CDR3 end; the end is taken from the germline J gene. The J gene is TRBJ1-2, the V gene TRBV7-6, with D perhaps matching TRBD1 (5 bases). Germline V lookup: CDR1 SGHVS, CDR2 FNYEAQ. The CDR3 spans 15 residues. The CDR3 DNA, read in part, is TGTGCCAGCAGCTTAAGCGGGAGTCAGACAGATACC. Protein sequence: CASSLSGSQTDT. The whole CDR3 sequence is CASSLSGSQTDTYTF.

This clone has ten or more counts. The read ends 3 residues before the CDR3 terminus; that terminus is restored from the germline J gene. The rearrangement links TRBV20-1 to TRBJ1-2, with no clear D. Germline V gene sequence: CDR1 DFQATT, CDR2 SNEGSKA (reference sequence). This CDR3 is 14 amino acids long. CDR3 loop: CSAEPTAGSYEYTF. CDR3 bases read: TGCAGTGCTGAGCCAACCGCAGGCTCCTACGAG.

A remark on this clone: The CDR3 end lies 3 residues beyond the end of the read and is filled in from the germline J gene. V gene TRBV5-1 combines with J gene TRBJ1-6, with 7 bases aligning to TRBD1. Germline CDR1 reads SGHRS; CDR2 reads YFSETQ. Trimming removed 4 bases from V and 5 bases from J; junction bases left unmatched: 6. The CDR3 contains 15 residues. The sequenced part of the CDR3 DNA is TGCGCCAGCAGCCCCGGGGACAGAAATAATTCACCC. It encodes CASSPGDRNNSP. The complete CDR3 reads CASSPGDRNNSPLHF.

A word on this clone: Read coverage stops 3 residues before the CDR3 terminus; the germline J gene supplies the remainder. The V call is TRBV18, the J call TRBJ1-1, with no clear D. Germline V gene sequence: CDR1 KGHSH, CDR2 LQKENI. V was clipped by 3 bases and J by 0 bases, with 14 bases between them. The CDR3 spans 16 residues. Here the CDR3 reads CASSPPSGSMNTEAFF. Partial CDR3 DNA: TGTGCCAGCTCACCCCCGTCCGGGTCCATGAACACTGAA.

This clone was detected ten times or more. The CDR3 is cut off 3 residues early in the read; its end comes from the germline J gene. V gene TRBV28 combines with J gene TRBJ1-5, with a possible D match to TRBD1 (5 bases). Trimming took 5 bases from V and 4 from J, leaving 9 bases between them. The germline V gene encodes CDR1 MDHEN and CDR2 SYDVKM. The CDR3 loop spans 13 amino acids. The CDR3 spells CASSRTWNQPQHF. Incomplete CDR3 DNA: TGTGCCAGCAGTCGGACATGGAATCAGCCC. The full variable domain, with the rest looked up from reference TRBV28 and TRBJ1-5, is DVKVTQSSRYLVKRTGEKVFLECVQDMDHENMFWYRQDPGLGLRLIYFSYDVKMKEKGDIPEGYSVSREKKERFSLILESASTNQTSMYLCASSRTWNQPQHFGDGTRLSIL.

Many counts were recorded for this clone. The read stops 3 residues short of the end of the CDR3; the missing end is completed from the germline J gene. The chain is built from TRBV5-1 and TRBJ1-5; D uncertain. V was pared by 0 bases and J by 6 bases, with 10 bases between. From germline, CDR1 is SGHRS and CDR2 YFSETQ. CDR3 length: 14 residues. The CDR3 loop reads CASSLGGFGQPQHF. Incomplete CDR3 DNA: TGCGCCAGCAGCTTGGGAGGGTTTGGTCAGCCC. The whole variable domain, remainder taken from reference TRBV5-1 and TRBJ1-5, is KAGVTQTPRYLIKTRGQQVTLSCSPISGHRSVSWYQQTPGQGLQFLFEYFSETQRNKGNFPGRFSGRQFSNSRSEMNVSTLELGDSALYLCASSLGGFGQPQHFGDGTRLSIL.

This clone occurred many times. The CDR3 extends 3 residues past the end of the read, so its final part is completed from the germline J gene. The rearrangement joins TRBV5-1 to TRBJ2-3; 10 bases match TRBD1. In germline, CDR1 is SGHRS, CDR2 YFSETQ. V lost 8 bases and J lost 2; bases outside the gene matches: 5. The CDR3 sequence is 14 residues long. CDR3 DNA, as far as it was read: TGCGCCAGTGAGACAGGGGGCATCACAGATACG. Translating it yields CASETGGITDT. The entire CDR3 reads CASETGGITDTQYF. Supplemented by reference TRBV5-1 and TRBJ2-3, the full variable domain reads KAGVTQTPRYLIKTRGQQVTLSCSPISGHRSVSWYQQTPGQGLQFLFEYFSETQRNKGNFPGRFSGRQFSNSRSEMNVSTLELGDSALYLCASETGGITDTQYFGPGTRLTVL.

In this sample, this clone turned up a few times. The observed sequence ends 3 residues before the CDR3 terminus, with the missing tail filled in from the germline J gene. The chain recombines TRBV19 with TRBJ1-1, with 7 bases identical to TRBD1. Per the germline V gene, CDR1 is LNHDA and CDR2 is SQIVND (reference sequence). CDR3 size: 12 residues. The sequenced CDR3 bases are TGTGCCAGTAGCCAAGGGGGCTCAGAA. This translates into CASSQGGSE. The whole CDR3 protein is CASSQGGSEAFF.

This clone was found many times. The CDR3 end falls 3 residues outside the read, so it is completed with the germline J gene. The chain carries TRBV4-1 and TRBJ2-7, with 7 nucleotides matching TRBD1. Germline V gene data show CDR1 as MGHRA and CDR2 as YSYEKL. V shed 2 bases, J shed 3 bases, and the junction held 10 bases outside the gene matches. This CDR3 has 16 amino acids. Partial CDR3 DNA: TGCGCCAGCAGCCAATCCGGGGACAGCTTATTCTACGAG. It translates to CASSQSGDSLFYE. The complete CDR3 sequence is CASSQSGDSLFYEQYF.